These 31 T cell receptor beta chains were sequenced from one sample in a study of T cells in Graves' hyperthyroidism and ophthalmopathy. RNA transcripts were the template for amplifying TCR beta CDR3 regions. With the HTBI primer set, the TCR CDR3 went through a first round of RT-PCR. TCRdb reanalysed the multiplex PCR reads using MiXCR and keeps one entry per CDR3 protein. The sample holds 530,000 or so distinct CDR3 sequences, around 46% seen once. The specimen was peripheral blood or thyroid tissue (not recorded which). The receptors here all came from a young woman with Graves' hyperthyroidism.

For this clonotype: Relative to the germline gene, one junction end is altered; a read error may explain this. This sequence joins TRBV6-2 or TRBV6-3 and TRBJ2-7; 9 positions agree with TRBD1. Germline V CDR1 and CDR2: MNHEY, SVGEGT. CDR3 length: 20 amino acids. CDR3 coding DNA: TGTGCCAGCAGCTACTACACCGGGACAGGGACTAACCCGGGATATTACGAGCAGTACTTC. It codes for CASSYYTGTGTNPGYYEQYF.

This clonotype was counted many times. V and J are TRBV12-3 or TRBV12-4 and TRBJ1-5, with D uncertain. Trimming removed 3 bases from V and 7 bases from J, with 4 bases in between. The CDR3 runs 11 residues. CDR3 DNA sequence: TGTGCCAGCAGTTTGGGGCAGCCCCAGCATTTT. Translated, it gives CASSLGQPQHF.

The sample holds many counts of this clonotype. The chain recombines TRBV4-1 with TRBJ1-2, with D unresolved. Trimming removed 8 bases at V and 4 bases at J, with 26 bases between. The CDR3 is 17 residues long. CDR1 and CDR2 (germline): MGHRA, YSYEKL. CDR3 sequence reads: CASYGEDPPGRSYGYTF. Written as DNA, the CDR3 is TGCGCCAGCTACGGAGAAGATCCCCCAGGACGGTCCTATGGCTACACCTTC.

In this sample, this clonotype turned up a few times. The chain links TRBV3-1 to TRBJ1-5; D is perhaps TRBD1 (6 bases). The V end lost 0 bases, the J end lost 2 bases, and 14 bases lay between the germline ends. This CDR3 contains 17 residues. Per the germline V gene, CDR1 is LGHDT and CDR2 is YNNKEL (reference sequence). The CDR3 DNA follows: TGTGCCAGCAGCCAAGATCCGCAGGGACATGGCAATCAGCCCCAGCATTTT. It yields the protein CASSQDPQGHGNQPQHF.

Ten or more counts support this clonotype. The CDR3 DNA is TGCAGCGCTAGACAGGGTATGAACACTGAAGCTTTCTTT. This translates into CSARQGMNTEAFF. This chain joins TRBV29-1 and TRBJ1-1; TRBD1 matches 7 bases. Germline assignment: CDR1 SQVTM and CDR2 ANQGSEA. The J segment lost 0 bases and the V segment lost 7 bases, leaving 5 bases of the junction unmatched. The CDR3 totals 13 residues. Full variable domain (outside the CDR3, taken from reference TRBV29-1 and TRBJ1-1): SAVISQKPSRDICQRGTSLTIQCQVDSQVTMMFWYRQQPGQSLTLIATANQGSEATYESGFVIDKFPISRPNLTFSTLTVSNMSPEDSSIYLCSARQGMNTEAFFGQGTRLTVV.

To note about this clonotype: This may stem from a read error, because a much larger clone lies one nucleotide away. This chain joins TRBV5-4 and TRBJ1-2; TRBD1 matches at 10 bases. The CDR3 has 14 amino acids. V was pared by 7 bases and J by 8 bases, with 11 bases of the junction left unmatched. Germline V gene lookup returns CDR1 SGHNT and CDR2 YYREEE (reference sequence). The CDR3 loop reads CASGYGQGGRGYTF. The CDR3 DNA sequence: TGTGCCAGCGGCTATGGACAGGGGGGTCGAGGCTACACCTTC.

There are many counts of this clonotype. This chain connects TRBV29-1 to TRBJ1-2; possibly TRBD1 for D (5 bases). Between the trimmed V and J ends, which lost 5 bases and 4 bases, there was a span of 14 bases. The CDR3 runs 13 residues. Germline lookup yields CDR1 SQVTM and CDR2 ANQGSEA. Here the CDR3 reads CSVSWGAGYGYTF. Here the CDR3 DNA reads TGCAGCGTTAGCTGGGGCGCCGGCTATGGCTACACCTTC.

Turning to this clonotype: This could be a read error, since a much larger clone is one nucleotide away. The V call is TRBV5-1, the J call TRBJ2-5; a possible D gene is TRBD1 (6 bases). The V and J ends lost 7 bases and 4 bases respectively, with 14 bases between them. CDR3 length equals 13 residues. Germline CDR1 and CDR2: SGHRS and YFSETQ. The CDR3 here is CASGSGTRETQYF. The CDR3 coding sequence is TGCGCCAGCGGGTCGGGGACACGAGAGACCCAGTACTTC.

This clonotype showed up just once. The CDR3 protein is CALTSRSYEQYF. The CDR3, as DNA: TGTGCCTTGACTAGCCGGTCCTACGAGCAGTACTTC. V usage is TRBV10-3 and J usage is TRBJ2-7; 7 bases fit TRBD2. Germline V lookup: CDR1 ENHRY, CDR2 SYGVKD. The length of the CDR3 is 12 residues. The trim removed 11 bases at V and 1 base at J, leaving 5 bases unmatched.

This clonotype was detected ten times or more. The CDR3 sequence: CASSKEVAYEQYF. The DNA of the CDR3 is TGTGCCAGCAGCAAGGAAGTGGCCTACGAGCAGTACTTC. The gene calls are TRBV5-8 and TRBJ2-7; D not certain. Germline V gives CDR1 SGHTS, CDR2 YDEGEE. V lost 4 bases and J lost 2, with 10 bases in between. The CDR3 has 13 amino acids.

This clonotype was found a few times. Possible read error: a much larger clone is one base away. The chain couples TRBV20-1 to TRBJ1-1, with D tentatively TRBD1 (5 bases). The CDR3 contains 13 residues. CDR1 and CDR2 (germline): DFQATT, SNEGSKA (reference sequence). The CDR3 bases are TGCAGTGCTTCTTGGGGGTTGAACACTGGAGCTTTCTTT. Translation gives CSASWGLNTGAFF.

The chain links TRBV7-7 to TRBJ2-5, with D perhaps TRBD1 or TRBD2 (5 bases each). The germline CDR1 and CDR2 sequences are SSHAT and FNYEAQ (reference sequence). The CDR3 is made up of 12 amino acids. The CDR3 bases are TGTGCTGCCGGGACCGTCAAAGAGACCCAGTACTTC. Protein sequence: CAAGTVKETQYF.

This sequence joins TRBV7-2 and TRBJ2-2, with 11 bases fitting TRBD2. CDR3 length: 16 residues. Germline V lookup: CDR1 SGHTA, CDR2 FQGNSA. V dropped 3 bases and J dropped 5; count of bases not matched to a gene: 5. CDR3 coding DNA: TGTGCCAGCAGCTTGGGACTAGCGGCCCTAACCGGGGAGCTGTTTTTT. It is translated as CASSLGLAALTGELFF.

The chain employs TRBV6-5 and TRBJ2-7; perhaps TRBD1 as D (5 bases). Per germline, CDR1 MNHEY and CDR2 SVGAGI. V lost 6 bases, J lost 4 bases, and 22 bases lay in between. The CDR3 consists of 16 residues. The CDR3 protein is CASRLLGDNPTYEQYF. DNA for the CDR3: TGTGCCAGCAGACTGCTAGGGGATAATCCCACTTACGAGCAGTACTTC.

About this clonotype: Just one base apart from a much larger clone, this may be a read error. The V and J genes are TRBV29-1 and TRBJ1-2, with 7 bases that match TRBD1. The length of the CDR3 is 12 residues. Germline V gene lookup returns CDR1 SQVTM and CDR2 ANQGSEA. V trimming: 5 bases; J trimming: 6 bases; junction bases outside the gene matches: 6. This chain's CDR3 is CSVRAGGDGYTF. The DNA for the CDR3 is TGCAGCGTTAGGGCAGGGGGTGATGGCTACACCTTC.

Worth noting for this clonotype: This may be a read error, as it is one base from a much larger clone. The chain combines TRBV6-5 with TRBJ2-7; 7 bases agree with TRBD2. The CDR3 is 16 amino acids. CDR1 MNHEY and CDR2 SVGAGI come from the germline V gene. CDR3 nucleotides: TGTGCCATCAGTTACGCTGCGGGAGAGTTCTCCTACGAGCAGTACTTC. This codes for CAISYAAGEFSYEQYF.

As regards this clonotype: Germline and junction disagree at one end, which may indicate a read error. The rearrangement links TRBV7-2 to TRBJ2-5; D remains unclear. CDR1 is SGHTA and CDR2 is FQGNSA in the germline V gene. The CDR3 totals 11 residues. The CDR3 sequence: CASSLVPGLHF. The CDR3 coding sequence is TGTGCCAGCAGCTTAGTGCCGGGTCTGCACTTC.

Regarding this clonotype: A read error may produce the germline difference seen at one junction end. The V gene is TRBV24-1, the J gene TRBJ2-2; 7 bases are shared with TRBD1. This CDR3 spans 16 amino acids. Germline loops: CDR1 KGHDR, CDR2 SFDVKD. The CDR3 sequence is CASSDWRQGMGGELFF. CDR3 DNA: TGTGCCAGCAGTGATTGGAGACAGGGAATGGGCGGGGAGCTGTTTTTT.

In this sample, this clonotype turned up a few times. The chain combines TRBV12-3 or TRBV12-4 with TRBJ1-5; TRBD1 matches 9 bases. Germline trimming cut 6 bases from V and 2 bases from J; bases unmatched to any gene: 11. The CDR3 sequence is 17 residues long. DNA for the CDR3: TGTGCCAGCAGACAAATCCTCGGGACAGGGCGCAATCAGCCCCAGCATTTT. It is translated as CASRQILGTGRNQPQHF.

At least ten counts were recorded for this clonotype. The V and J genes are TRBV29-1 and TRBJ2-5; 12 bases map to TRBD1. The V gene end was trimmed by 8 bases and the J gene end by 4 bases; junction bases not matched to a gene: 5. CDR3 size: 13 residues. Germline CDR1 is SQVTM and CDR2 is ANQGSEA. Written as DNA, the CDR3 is TGCAGCTCCGGGACAGGGGGCAGAGAGACCCAGTACTTC. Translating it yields CSSGTGGRETQYF.

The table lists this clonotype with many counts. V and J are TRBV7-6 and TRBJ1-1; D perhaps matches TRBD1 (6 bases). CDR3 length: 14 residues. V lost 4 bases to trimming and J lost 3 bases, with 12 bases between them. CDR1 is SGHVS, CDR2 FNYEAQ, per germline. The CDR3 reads CASSSEAGDTEAFF. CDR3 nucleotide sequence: TGTGCCAGCAGCTCGGAAGCAGGGGACACTGAAGCTTTCTTT. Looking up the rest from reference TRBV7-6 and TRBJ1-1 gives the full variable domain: GAGVSQSPRYKVTKRGQDVALRCDPISGHVSLYWYRQALGQGPEFLTYFNYEAQQDKSGLPNDRFSAERPEGSISTLTIQRTEQRDSAMYRCASSSEAGDTEAFFGQGTRLTVV.

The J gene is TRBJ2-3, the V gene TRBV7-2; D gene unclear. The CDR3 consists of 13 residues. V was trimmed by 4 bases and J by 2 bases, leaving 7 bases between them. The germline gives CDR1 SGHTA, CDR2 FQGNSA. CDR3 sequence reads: CASSSRTTDTQYF. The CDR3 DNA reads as TGTGCCAGCAGCTCTAGAACCACAGATACGCAGTATTTT.

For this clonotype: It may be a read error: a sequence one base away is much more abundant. The CDR3 DNA sequence: TGTGCCAGCAGTGAAGTCGGTGGGACCATGTATTTT. This sequence encodes CASSEVGGTMYF. The chain couples TRBV2 to TRBJ1-3, with D possibly matching TRBD1 (5 bases). CDR1 is SNHLY, CDR2 FYNNEI, per germline. This CDR3 is built from 12 residues.

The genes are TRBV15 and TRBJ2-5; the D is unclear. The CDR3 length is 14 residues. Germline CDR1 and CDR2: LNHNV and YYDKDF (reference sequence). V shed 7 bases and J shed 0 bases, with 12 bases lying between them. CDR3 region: CATKFGVHQETQYF. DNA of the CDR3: TGTGCCACCAAGTTCGGTGTTCACCAAGAGACCCAGTACTTC.

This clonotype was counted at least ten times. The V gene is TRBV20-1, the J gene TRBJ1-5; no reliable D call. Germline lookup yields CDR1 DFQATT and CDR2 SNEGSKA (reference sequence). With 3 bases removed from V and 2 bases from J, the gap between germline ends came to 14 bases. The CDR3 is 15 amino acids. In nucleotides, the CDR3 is TGCAGTGCTAGTTCACCCACAGATGGCAATCAGCCCCAGCATTTT. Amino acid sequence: CSASSPTDGNQPQHF.

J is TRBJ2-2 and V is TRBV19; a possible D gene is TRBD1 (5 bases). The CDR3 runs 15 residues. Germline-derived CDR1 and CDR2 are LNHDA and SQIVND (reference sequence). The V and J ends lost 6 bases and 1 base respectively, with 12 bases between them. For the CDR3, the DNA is TGTGCCAGTAGATTGCGGCAGGGGAACACCGGGGAGCTGTTTTTT. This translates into CASRLRQGNTGELFF.

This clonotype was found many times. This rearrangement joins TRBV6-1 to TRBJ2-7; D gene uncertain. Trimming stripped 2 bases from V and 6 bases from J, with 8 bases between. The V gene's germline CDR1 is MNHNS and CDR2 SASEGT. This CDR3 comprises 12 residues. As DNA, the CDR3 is TGTGCCAGCAGTGAAATTGGTCCCGAGCAGTACTTC. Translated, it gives CASSEIGPEQYF.

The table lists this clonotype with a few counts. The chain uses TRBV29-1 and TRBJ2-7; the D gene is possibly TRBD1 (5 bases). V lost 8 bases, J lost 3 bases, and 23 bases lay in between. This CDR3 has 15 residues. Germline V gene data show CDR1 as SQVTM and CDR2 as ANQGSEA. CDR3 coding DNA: TGCAGCCAAGACGGAAGCAGGGCGACCGGCTACGAGCAGTACTTC. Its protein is CSQDGSRATGYEQYF.

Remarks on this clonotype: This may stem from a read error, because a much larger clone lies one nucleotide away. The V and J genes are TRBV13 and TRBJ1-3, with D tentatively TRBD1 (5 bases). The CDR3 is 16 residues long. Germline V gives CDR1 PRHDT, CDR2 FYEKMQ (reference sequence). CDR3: CAGSLSRQGAGNTIYF. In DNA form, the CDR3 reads TGTGCCGGCAGCTTATCCCGGCAGGGCGCTGGAAACACCATATATTTT.

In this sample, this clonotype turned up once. CDR3 sequence: CASSTRWDRGVQYF. The CDR3 DNA reads as TGTGCCAGCAGCACGAGGTGGGACAGGGGCGTCCAGTACTTC. This chain connects TRBV7-9 to TRBJ2-5; the match to TRBD1 covers 10 bases. This CDR3 is 14 amino acids long. Germline values: CDR1 SEHNR, CDR2 FQNEAQ (reference sequence). The V gene end was trimmed by 5 bases and the J gene end by 10 bases; junction bases not matched to a gene: 10.

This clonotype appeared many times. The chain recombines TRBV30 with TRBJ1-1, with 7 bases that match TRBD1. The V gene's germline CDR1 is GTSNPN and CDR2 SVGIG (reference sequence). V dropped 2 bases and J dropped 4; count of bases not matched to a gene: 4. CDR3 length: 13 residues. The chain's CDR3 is CAWSSTGRTEAFF. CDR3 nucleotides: TGTGCCTGGAGTTCGACAGGGCGCACTGAAGCTTTCTTT.